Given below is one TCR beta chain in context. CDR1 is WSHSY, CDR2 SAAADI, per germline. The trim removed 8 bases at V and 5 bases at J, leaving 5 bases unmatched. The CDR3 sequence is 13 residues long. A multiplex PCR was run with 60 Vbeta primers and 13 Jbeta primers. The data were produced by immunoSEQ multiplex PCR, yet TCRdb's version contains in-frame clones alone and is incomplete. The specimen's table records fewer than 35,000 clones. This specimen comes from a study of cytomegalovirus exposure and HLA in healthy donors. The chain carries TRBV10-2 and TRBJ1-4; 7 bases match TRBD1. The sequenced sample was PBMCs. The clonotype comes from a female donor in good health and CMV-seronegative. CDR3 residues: CASQTGRNEKLFF. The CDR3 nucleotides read TGCGCCAGCCAGACAGGGAGGAATGAAAAACTGTTTTTT.